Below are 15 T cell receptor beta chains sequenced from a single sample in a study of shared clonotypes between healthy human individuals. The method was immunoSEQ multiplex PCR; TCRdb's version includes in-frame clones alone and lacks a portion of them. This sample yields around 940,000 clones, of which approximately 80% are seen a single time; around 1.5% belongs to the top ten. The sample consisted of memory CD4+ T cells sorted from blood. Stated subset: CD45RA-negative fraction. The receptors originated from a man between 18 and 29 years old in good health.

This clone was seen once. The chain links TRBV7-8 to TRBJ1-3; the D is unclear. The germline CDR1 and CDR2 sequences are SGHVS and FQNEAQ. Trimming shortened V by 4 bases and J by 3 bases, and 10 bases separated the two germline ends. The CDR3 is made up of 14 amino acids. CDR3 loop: CASSSSGLGNTIYF. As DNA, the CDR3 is TGTGCCAGCAGCTCCTCGGGCCTTGGAAACACCATATATTTT.

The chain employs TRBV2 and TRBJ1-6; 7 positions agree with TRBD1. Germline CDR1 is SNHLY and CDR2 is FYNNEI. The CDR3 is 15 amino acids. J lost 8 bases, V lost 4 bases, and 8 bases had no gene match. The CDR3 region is CASSGPGTEYSPLHF. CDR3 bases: TGTGCCAGCAGTGGACCCGGGACAGAGTATTCACCCCTCCACTTT.

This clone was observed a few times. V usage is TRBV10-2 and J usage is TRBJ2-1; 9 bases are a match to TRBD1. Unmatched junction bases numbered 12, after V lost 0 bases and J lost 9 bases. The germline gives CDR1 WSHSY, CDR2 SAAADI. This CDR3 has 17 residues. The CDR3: CASSESTRDRVYGEQFF. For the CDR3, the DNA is TGCGCCAGCAGTGAGTCGACTCGGGACAGGGTGTACGGTGAGCAGTTCTTC.

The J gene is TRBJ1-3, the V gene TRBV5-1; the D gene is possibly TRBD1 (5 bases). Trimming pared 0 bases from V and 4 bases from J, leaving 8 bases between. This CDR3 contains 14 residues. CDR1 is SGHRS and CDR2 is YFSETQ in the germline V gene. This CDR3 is CASSLEPGGNTIYF. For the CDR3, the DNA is TGCGCCAGCAGCTTGGAGCCAGGGGGAAACACCATATATTTT.

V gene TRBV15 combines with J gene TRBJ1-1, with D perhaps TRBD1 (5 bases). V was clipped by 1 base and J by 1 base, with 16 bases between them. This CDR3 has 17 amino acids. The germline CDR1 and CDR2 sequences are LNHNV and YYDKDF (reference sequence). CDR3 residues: CATSRGSWGLRNTEAFF. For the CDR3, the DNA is TGTGCCACCAGCAGAGGTTCTTGGGGACTGCGGAACACTGAAGCTTTCTTT.

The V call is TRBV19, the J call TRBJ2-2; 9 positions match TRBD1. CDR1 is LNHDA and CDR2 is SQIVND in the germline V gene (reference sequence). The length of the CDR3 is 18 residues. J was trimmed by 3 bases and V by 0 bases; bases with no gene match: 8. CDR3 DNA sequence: TGTGCCAGTAGTATAGAGGGGACAGGGAACCCGTACACCGGGGAGCTGTTTTTT. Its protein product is CASSIEGTGNPYTGELFF.

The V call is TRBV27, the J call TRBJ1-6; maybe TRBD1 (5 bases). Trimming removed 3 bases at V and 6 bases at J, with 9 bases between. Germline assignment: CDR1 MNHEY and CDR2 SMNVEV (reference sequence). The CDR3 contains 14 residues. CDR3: CASSFRQTNSPLHF. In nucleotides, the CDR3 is TGTGCCAGCAGTTTTCGACAGACTAATTCACCCCTCCACTTT.

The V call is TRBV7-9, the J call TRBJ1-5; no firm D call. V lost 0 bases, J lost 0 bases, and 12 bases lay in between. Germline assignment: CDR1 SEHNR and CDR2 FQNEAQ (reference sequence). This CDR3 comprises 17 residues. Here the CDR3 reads CASSLASSGSSNQPQHF. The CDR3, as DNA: TGTGCCAGCAGCTTAGCTTCCTCGGGCTCTAGCAATCAGCCCCAGCATTTT.

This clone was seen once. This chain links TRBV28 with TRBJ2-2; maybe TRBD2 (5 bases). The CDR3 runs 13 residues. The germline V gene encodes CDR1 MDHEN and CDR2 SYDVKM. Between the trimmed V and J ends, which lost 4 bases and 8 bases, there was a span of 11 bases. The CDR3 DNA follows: TGTGCCAGCAGTTACGGACTTAAGGGGGAGCTGTTTTTT. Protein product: CASSYGLKGELFF.

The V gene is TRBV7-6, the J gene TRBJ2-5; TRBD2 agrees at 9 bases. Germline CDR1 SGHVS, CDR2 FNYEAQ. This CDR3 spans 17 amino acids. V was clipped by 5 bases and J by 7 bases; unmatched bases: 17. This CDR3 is CASSNEGGGGIARTQYF. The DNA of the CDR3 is TGTGCCAGCAGCAACGAAGGCGGGGGGGGAATTGCACGGACCCAGTACTTC.

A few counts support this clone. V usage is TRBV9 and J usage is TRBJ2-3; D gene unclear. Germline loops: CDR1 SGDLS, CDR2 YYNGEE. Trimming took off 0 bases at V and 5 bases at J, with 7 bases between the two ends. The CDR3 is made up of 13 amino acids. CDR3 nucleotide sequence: TGTGCCAGCAGCGTAGGGCCAGAAGATACGCAGTATTTT. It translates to CASSVGPEDTQYF.

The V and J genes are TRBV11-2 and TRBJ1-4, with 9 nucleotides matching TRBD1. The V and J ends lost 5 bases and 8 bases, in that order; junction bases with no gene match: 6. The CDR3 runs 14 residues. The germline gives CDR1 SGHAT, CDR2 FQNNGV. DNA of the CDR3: TGTGCCAGCAGCCCAGGGACAGGGTTAGAAAAACTGTTTTTT. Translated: CASSPGTGLEKLFF.

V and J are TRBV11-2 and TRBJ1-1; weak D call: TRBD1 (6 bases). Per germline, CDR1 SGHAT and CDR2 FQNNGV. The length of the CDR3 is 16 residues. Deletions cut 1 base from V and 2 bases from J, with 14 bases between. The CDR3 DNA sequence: TGTGCCAGCAGCTTAGTGGCAGGGGTACACAACACTGAAGCTTTCTTT. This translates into CASSLVAGVHNTEAFF.

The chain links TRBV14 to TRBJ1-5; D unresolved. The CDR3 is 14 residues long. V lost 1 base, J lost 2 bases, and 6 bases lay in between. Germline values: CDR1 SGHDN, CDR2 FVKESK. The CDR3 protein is CASSQGGGNQPQHF. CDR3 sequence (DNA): TGTGCCAGCAGCCAAGGGGGAGGCAATCAGCCCCAGCATTTT.

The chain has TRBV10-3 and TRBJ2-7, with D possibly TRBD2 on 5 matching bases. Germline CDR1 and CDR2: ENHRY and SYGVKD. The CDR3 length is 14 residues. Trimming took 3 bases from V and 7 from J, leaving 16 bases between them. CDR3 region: CAISDGLSTGEQYF. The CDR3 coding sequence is TGTGCCATCAGTGATGGCCTCTCCACGGGAGAGCAGTACTTC.